A single sample is the source of the 16 T cell receptor beta chains below, sequenced in a study of sequential checkpoint blockade in melanoma (dated by TCRdb to about 2019). Preparation of the library involved the immunoSEQ multiplex PCR assay. The immuneACCESS repertoire file appears here via TCRdb, limited to in-frame rearrangements. These files lack a portion of the clones; in checked studies, under half of the deficit traces to unresolved V genes, and the cause of the others is not known. The sample table lists about 21,000 clones, approximately 85% of them with a count of one. Of the sample, roughly half falls within the top ten clones. In the paper's terms, the treatment or condition label means: randomized to nivolumab then ipilimumab (arm A) or the reverse (arm B). Sequenced material: CD8+ T cells sorted from blood (inferred from file names), taken from a patient given nivolumab and ipilimumab in sequence. These receptors came from a human donor with melanoma.

The genes are TRBV6-5 and TRBJ2-5, with D uncertain. The CDR3 length is 15 residues. Looked up from germline, CDR1 is MNHEY and CDR2 is SVGAGI. With 2 bases removed from V and 2 bases from J, the gap between germline ends came to 12 bases. CDR3 sequence reads: CASSYNVGEQETQYF. DNA for the CDR3: TGTGCCAGCAGTTACAATGTAGGAGAACAAGAGACCCAGTACTTC.

This clone has just a few counts. V and J are TRBV6-5 and TRBJ1-1; tentatively, D is TRBD1 (5 bases). The CDR3 is 11 residues long. V gave up 10 bases and J gave up 7 bases, with 13 bases separating them. Germline-derived CDR1 and CDR2 are MNHEY and SVGAGI. The DNA of the CDR3 is TGTGCCACAGGGAGGGGCGGTGAAGCTTTCTTT. This sequence encodes CATGRGGEAFF.

The chain links TRBV19 to TRBJ1-6; no reliable D call. The CDR3 contains 14 residues. V lost 5 bases, J lost 5 bases, and 10 bases lay in between. Germline V gives CDR1 LNHDA, CDR2 SQIVND (reference sequence). CDR3 loop: CASSPTTHNSPLHF. CDR3 sequence (DNA): TGTGCCAGTAGTCCTACGACACATAATTCACCCCTCCACTTT.

J is TRBJ1-4 and V is TRBV9, with TRBD1 as a possible D gene (5 bases). The CDR3 runs to 16 residues. V lost 3 bases to trimming and J lost 2 bases, with 14 bases between them. Looked up from germline, CDR1 is SGDLS and CDR2 is YYNGEE. Here the CDR3 reads CASSDVVGGTNEKLFF. In nucleotides, the CDR3 is TGTGCCAGCAGCGATGTGGTGGGGGGGACTAATGAAAAACTGTTTTTT.

The chain couples TRBV27 to TRBJ2-7; weak D call: TRBD2 (7 bases). Germline V gene data show CDR1 as MNHEY and CDR2 as SMNVEV (reference sequence). This CDR3 is built from 14 residues. V was cut by 9 bases and J by 5 bases, with 20 bases left in between. The CDR3 is CASRGGARGNEQYF. The DNA of the CDR3 is TGTGCCAGTAGGGGGGGGGCTAGGGGTAACGAGCAGTACTTC.

This chain uses TRBV15 with TRBJ2-3, with 14 bases matching TRBD2. Germline V gene sequence: CDR1 LNHNV, CDR2 YYDKDF (reference sequence). Trimming took 0 bases from V and 8 from J; bases not matched to a gene: 10. The CDR3 has 18 amino acids. CDR3 DNA: TGTGCCACCAGCAGAGATCGCGCGACTAGCGGGGGGGGTGGTACGCAGTATTTT. Encoded protein: CATSRDRATSGGGGTQYF. Full variable domain (rest looked up from reference TRBV15 and TRBJ2-3): DAMVIQNPRYQVTQFGKPVTLSCSQTLNHNVMYWYQQKSSQAPKLLFHYYDKDFNNEADTPDNFQSRRPNTSFCFLDIRSPGLGDTAMYLCATSRDRATSGGGGTQYFGPGTRLTVL.

The rearrangement joins TRBV13 to TRBJ2-7; D gene ambiguous. This CDR3 is 14 amino acids long. Germline V lookup: CDR1 PRHDT, CDR2 FYEKMQ (reference sequence). V dropped 1 base and J dropped 4 bases, with 11 bases sitting between them. The CDR3 nucleotides are TGTGCCAGCAGCTTAGTTGCTAGTAGGTACGAGCAGTACTTC. This sequence encodes CASSLVASRYEQYF.

In this sample, this clone turned up a few times. The V gene is TRBV5-5, the J gene TRBJ1-2; D is possibly TRBD1 (6 bases). V shed 3 bases and J shed 8 bases, with 17 bases lying between them. The germline V gene encodes CDR1 SGHKS and CDR2 YYEKEE (reference sequence). The CDR3 is 14 residues long. The CDR3, as DNA: TGTGCCAGCAGCTCGGAATACGGACAGATCGGCTACACCTTC. It yields the protein CASSSEYGQIGYTF.

The chain recombines TRBV9 with TRBJ2-7; TRBD1 matches at 7 bases. Trimming at V came to 5 bases and at J to 0 bases, leaving 8 bases not matched to a gene. The germline V gene encodes CDR1 SGDLS and CDR2 YYNGEE. This CDR3 spans 15 amino acids. For the CDR3, the DNA is TGTGCCAGCAGTGCCGGGACAGATAGCTCCTACGAGCAGTACTTC. As protein: CASSAGTDSSYEQYF.

J is TRBJ2-5 and V is TRBV14, with 8 positions matching TRBD1. The CDR3 is 14 amino acids. CDR1 is SGHDN and CDR2 is FVKESK in the germline V gene. Trimming removed 4 bases from V and 2 bases from J; junction bases left unmatched: 3. Here the CDR3 reads CASSRWTGQETQYF. CDR3 sequence (DNA): TGTGCCAGCAGCCGCTGGACAGGGCAAGAGACCCAGTACTTC.

The CDR3 DNA reads TGTGCCAGCAGCTTAGGGAGGTCGGCTGAGTACGAGCAGTACTTC. Translated: CASSLGRSAEYEQYF. This rearrangement joins TRBV7-9 to TRBJ2-7, with TRBD2 as a possible D gene (5 bases). V gave up 1 base and J gave up 4 bases, with 14 bases separating them. Germline values: CDR1 SEHNR, CDR2 FQNEAQ (reference sequence). The CDR3 is 15 residues long.

This clone was seen a single time. The chain couples TRBV7-2 to TRBJ2-5; D ambiguous. The J call may be in error: the DNA end matches TRBJ2-7 better. The CDR3 is 13 residues long. Germline V gene sequence: CDR1 SGHTA, CDR2 FQGNSA. The CDR3 here is CASSLAEAREQYF. The CDR3 nucleotides read TGTGCCAGCAGCTTAGCCGAAGCTCGCGAGCAGTACTTC.

This clone was detected only once. The genes are TRBV5-8 and TRBJ2-1; 10 positions match TRBD2. CDR1 and CDR2 from the germline V gene are SGHTS and YDEGEE. CDR3 length: 15 residues. The trim removed 0 bases at V and 5 bases at J, leaving 2 bases unmatched. CDR3 DNA sequence: TGTGCCAGCAGCTTGGTAGCGGGGGGAAACAATGAGCAGTTCTTC. It specifies CASSLVAGGNNEQFF.

This clone was picked up a small number of times. This rearrangement joins TRBV27 to TRBJ2-4; D gene unclear. CDR3 length: 13 residues. V was trimmed by 0 bases and J by 9 bases, leaving 9 bases between them. Germline V gene sequence: CDR1 MNHEY, CDR2 SMNVEV (reference sequence). DNA for the CDR3: TGTGCCAGCAGTTTATCTAGATCCGGCATTCAGTACTTC. Translation gives CASSLSRSGIQYF.

The CDR3 sequence: CASSLDYYEQYF. The CDR3 DNA reads TGCGCCAGCAGCTTGGACTACTACGAGCAGTACTTC. The V call is TRBV5-1, the J call TRBJ2-7; D is ambiguous. There are 12 residues in the CDR3. The germline CDR1 and CDR2 sequences are SGHRS and YFSETQ. Trimming took off 0 bases at V and 3 bases at J, with 4 bases between the two ends.

The V and J genes are TRBV6-7 and TRBJ1-2; TRBD1 aligns across 9 bases. TRBV6-7 is filed as an ORF, its function uncertain. Losses at the gene ends were 4 bases for V and 4 bases for J; bases not matched to a gene: 10. The CDR3 length is 16 residues. This CDR3 reads CASSLTTGTGTYGYTF. The CDR3 nucleotides read TGTGCCAGCAGTTTGACCACGGGGACAGGGACCTATGGCTACACCTTC.